The 12 T cell receptor beta chains below were found in one sample sequenced in a study of blood T cells in healthy people across ages. A second PCR of 7 to 11 cycles used a sample-barcoded 5' primer and a J-beta primer mix. TCRdb passed the 5' RACE reads through MiXCR, listing each CDR3 protein once. The sample lists hundreds of thousands of distinct CDR3 sequences, around three fifths seen once, with about two fifths in the top ten. The sample consisted of blood. The receptors come from a man between 60 and 75 years old in good health.

The J gene is TRBJ2-3, the V gene TRBV29-1; 14 bases align to TRBD2. V trimming: 0 bases; J trimming: 4 bases; junction bases outside the gene matches: 12. Germline V gene data show CDR1 as SQVTM and CDR2 as ANQGSEA. This CDR3 is built from 19 residues. The CDR3 reads CSVEERGLAGEIGADTQYF. The CDR3 DNA follows: TGCAGCGTTGAAGAGAGGGGACTAGCGGGAGAAATAGGGGCAGATACGCAGTATTTT.

This rearrangement joins TRBV11-2 to TRBJ2-2, with 11 bases lining up with TRBD2. Trimming removed 3 bases from V and 4 bases from J; junction bases left unmatched: 7. The CDR3 length is 17 residues. Germline values: CDR1 SGHAT, CDR2 FQNNGV. Written as DNA, the CDR3 is TGTGCCAGCAGCTTCCCGACTAGCGGGGAGGGCACCGGGGAGCTGTTTTTT. It is translated as CASSFPTSGEGTGELFF.

This clonotype showed up just a few times. The chain uses TRBV6-1 and TRBJ2-5; 8 bases fit TRBD2. V dropped 3 bases and J dropped 5; count of bases not matched to a gene: 8. The CDR3 length is 15 residues. Germline V gives CDR1 MNHNS, CDR2 SASEGT. The CDR3 reads CASSDNTGGEETQYF. CDR3 sequence (DNA): TGTGCCAGCAGTGATAATACCGGGGGGGAGGAGACCCAGTACTTC.

In this sample, this clonotype turned up once. The chain links TRBV2 to TRBJ2-3; D is possibly TRBD2 (6 bases). Per the germline V gene, CDR1 is SNHLY and CDR2 is FYNNEI. V lost 6 bases to trimming and J lost 1 base, with 14 bases between them. The CDR3 is 15 residues long. CDR3 protein: CASRRWGVGTDTQYF. The CDR3 DNA follows: TGTGCCAGCAGGCGGTGGGGGGTTGGCACAGATACGCAGTATTTT.

The chain links TRBV3-1 to TRBJ2-7; weak D call: TRBD1 (5 bases). V was pared by 0 bases and J by 0 bases, with 12 bases between. Germline CDR1 LGHDT, CDR2 YNNKEL (reference sequence). The CDR3 sequence is 16 residues long. This chain's CDR3 is CASSQDQATASYEQYF. Here the CDR3 DNA reads TGTGCCAGCAGCCAAGATCAAGCGACAGCCTCCTACGAGCAGTACTTC.

CDR3 protein: CATSDHGQGGETQYF. CDR3 sequence (DNA): TGTGCCACCAGTGACCATGGACAGGGTGGAGAGACCCAGTACTTC. The chain recombines TRBV24-1 with TRBJ2-5; 8 bases map to TRBD1. The CDR3 length is 15 residues. Trimming removed 4 bases from V and 4 bases from J; junction bases left unmatched: 7. The germline V gene has CDR1 KGHDR and CDR2 SFDVKD.

The J gene is TRBJ2-7, the V gene TRBV25-1; D is possibly TRBD1 or TRBD2 (5 bases each). The DNA end is a closer match to TRBJ2-5, so the J assignment may be wrong. The CDR3 extends over 17 amino acids. The germline CDR1 and CDR2 sequences are MGHDK and SYGVNS. The CDR3 loop reads CASSESRGLRGRETQYF. The CDR3, as DNA: TGTGCCAGCAGTGAAAGTCGGGGATTGAGGGGTCGGGAGACCCAGTACTTC.

This clonotype was recorded only once. This chain links TRBV4-2 with TRBJ1-2; TRBD1 might be the D (5 bases). The CDR3 has 14 amino acids. Germline-derived CDR1 and CDR2 are LGHNA and YNFKEQ. The V end was cut by 10 bases, the J end by 2 bases, with 17 bases between. In DNA form, the CDR3 reads TGTGCCACCGCACCCCCAGGGAGGAACTATGGCTACACCTTC. It specifies CATAPPGRNYGYTF.

A few counts support this clonotype. The rearrangement uses TRBV15 and TRBJ2-5, with a possible D match to TRBD1 (5 bases). Between the trimmed V and J ends, which lost 5 bases and 9 bases, there was a span of 19 bases. The CDR3 has 14 amino acids. Germline loops: CDR1 LNHNV, CDR2 YYDKDF (reference sequence). The CDR3 is CATSGNRWPRAQYF. DNA of the CDR3: TGTGCCACCAGCGGCAACAGGTGGCCTAGGGCCCAGTACTTC.

This chain connects TRBV5-6 to TRBJ2-5; D may be TRBD2 (5 bases). Trimming cost V 3 bases and J 4 bases, with 22 bases left between them. Germline V gives CDR1 SGHDT, CDR2 YYEEEE. This CDR3 has 17 residues. The CDR3 loop reads CASSSEFYLGLGETQYF. CDR3 in DNA: TGTGCCAGCAGCTCGGAGTTTTATTTAGGACTGGGAGAGACCCAGTACTTC. The full variable domain, its missing parts supplied by reference TRBV5-6 and TRBJ2-5, is DAGVTQSPTHLIKTRGQQVTLRCSPKSGHDTVSWYQQALGQGPQFIFQYYEEEERQRGNFPDRFSGHQFPNYSSELNVNALLLGDSALYLCASSSEFYLGLGETQYFGPGTRLLVL.

J is TRBJ2-3 and V is TRBV5-4, with TRBD1 identical over 8 bases. The CDR3 loop spans 16 amino acids. J was trimmed by 3 bases and V by 4 bases; bases with no gene match: 10. Germline CDR1 and CDR2: SGHNT and YYREEE (reference sequence). CDR3 bases: TGTGCCAGCAGCGTACCTACCGGACAGGGTACAGATACGCAGTATTTT. Translating it yields CASSVPTGQGTDTQYF.

This clonotype came up a few times. The V gene is TRBV29-1, the J gene TRBJ2-5, with 8 positions matching TRBD1. CDR1 and CDR2 from the germline V gene are SQVTM and ANQGSEA. The CDR3 is 14 amino acids. The V and J ends lost 7 bases and 3 bases, in that order; junction bases with no gene match: 10. CDR3: CSATPGTGKETQYF. CDR3 DNA sequence: TGCAGCGCCACCCCCGGGACAGGAAAAGAGACCCAGTACTTC.